This T cell receptor beta chain was captured in a study of cytomegalovirus exposure and HLA in healthy donors. Study-wide background: Within an early data release were about 85 million unique TCRs drawn from HLA-typed donors.

Germline V gene sequence: CDR1 ENHRY, CDR2 SYGVKD. The CDR3 has 13 amino acids. J gave up 0 bases and V 11 bases, and 6 bases lay outside the gene matches. PCR used 60 Vbeta primers and 13 Jbeta primers. Method: immunoSEQ multiplex PCR; TCRdb's copy keeps in-frame clones and lacks some. The profile shows roughly 140,000 clones, less than 9.5% of them singletons. Points from the study as a whole: Apparent HLA restriction characterized most CMV-associated TCR beta chains in a later analysis.

Comment on this clone: Antigen unknown.

The TCR was taken from a male donor in good health and CMV-seronegative. This rearrangement joins TRBV10-3 to TRBJ2-7, with 8 bases that match TRBD2. The sample taken for sequencing was PBMCs. CDR3 nucleotide sequence: TGTGCCTCGATAGCGGGGACCTCCTACGAGCAGTACTTC. This gives the protein CASIAGTSYEQYF.